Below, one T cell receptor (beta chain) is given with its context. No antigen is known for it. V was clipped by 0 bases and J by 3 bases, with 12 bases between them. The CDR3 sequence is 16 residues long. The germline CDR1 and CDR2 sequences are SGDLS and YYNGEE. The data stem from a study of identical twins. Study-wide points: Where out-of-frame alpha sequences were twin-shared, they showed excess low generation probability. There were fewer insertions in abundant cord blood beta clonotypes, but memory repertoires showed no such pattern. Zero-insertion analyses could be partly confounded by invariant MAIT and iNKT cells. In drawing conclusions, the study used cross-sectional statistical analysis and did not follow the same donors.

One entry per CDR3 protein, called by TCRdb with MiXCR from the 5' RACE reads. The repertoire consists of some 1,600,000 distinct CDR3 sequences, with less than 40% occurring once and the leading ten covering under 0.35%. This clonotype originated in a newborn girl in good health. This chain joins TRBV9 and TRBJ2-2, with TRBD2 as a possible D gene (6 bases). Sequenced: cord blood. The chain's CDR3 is CASSVVAGLYTGELFF. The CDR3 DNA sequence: TGTGCCAGCAGCGTAGTCGCGGGGCTGTACACCGGGGAGCTGTTTTTT. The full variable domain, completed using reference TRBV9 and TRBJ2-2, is DSGVTQTPKHLITATGQRVTLRCSPRSGDLSVYWYQQSLDQGLQFLIQYYNGEERAKGNILERFSAQQFPDLHSELNLSSLELGDSALYFCASSVVAGLYTGELFFGEGSRLTVL.